This T cell receptor beta chain emerged from a study of OX40 agonist ivuxolimab in advanced cancers. CDR3 length: 13 amino acids. Germline-derived CDR1 and CDR2 are SEHNR and FQNEAQ (reference sequence). The ends were cut back, 6 bases at V and 2 bases at J, with 11 bases in the middle. The sampling schedule covered blood at baseline, cycle 4 day 1, and cycle 7 day 1. This clone is a singleton in its sample. TCRdb's table, derived via immunoSEQ multiplex PCR, lists solely in-frame clones and lacks some. In the table there are over 60,000 clones, about 93% of which are singletons. The chain joins TRBV7-9 to TRBJ2-7, with D perhaps TRBD2 (5 bases). This receptor was obtained from an adult with an advanced solid tumor such as melanoma, head and neck, liver or kidney cancer. Sequenced material: CD4+ or CD8+ T cells sorted from blood, taken in a trial of the OX40 agonist ivuxolimab. Here the CDR3 reads CASRPDGTYEQYF. The CDR3, as DNA: TGTGCCAGCAGACCCGACGGGACCTACGAGCAGTACTTC.